This T cell receptor (beta chain) originates from a study of blood T cell repertoires in COVID-19. The overall study: The cDNA or gDNA used as material had been derived from T cells, B-cell-depleted T cells, or PBMCs.

The authors' processing: Estimated nucleated cell counts came from reference gene primer amplification. Clones were read by immunoSEQ multiplex PCR, and TCRdb kept only the in-frame ones, dropping some. V, J and clone size derive from that table, while D and trimming were established from the DNA sequence. This table holds 400,000 to 450,000 clones, around 90% found once. One Seattle source followed patients from active infection through their disease course. Trimming removed 5 bases from V and 2 bases from J, with 13 bases in between. This CDR3 is 15 amino acids long. The V gene's germline CDR1 is MNHEY and CDR2 SMNVEV (reference sequence).

The sequence was collected from a man between 18 and 35 years old with COVID-19, enrolled during active disease. The J gene is TRBJ1-5, the V gene TRBV27; D is unclear. The sequenced material came from peripheral blood. The CDR3 loop reads CASSPGSGGNQPQHF. CDR3 bases: TGTGCCAGCAGTCCCGGGAGTGGGGGCAATCAGCCCCAGCATTTT.